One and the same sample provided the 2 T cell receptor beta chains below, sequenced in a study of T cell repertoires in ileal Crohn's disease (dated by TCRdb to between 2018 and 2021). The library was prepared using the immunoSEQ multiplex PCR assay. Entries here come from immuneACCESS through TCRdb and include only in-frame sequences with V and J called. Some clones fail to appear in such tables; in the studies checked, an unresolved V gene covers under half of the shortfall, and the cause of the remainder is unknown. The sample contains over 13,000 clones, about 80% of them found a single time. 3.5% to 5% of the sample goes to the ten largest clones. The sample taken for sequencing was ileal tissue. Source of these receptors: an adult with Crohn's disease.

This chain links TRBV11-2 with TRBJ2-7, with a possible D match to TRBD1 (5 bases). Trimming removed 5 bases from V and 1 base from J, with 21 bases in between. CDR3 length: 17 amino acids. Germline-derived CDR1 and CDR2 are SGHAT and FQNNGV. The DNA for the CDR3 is TGTGCCAGCAGCCCTCTCGAACGGTCCAGGGTGTCCTACGAGCAGTACTTC. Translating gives CASSPLERSRVSYEQYF.

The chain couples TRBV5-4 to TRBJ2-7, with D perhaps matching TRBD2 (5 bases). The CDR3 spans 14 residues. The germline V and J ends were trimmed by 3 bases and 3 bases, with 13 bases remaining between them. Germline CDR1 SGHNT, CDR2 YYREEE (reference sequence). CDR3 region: CASSSAPGGYEQYF. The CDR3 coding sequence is TGTGCCAGCAGCTCGGCCCCAGGAGGCTACGAGCAGTACTTC.